Listed below are T cell receptor beta chains from one sample, sequenced in a study of blood T cell repertoires in COVID-19. The assay was immunoSEQ multiplex PCR, and TCRdb's table has in-frame clones only and misses some. The table has roughly 280,000 clones, around 90% seen once; the top ten hold approximately 4%. The sequenced material came from PBMCs or T cells enriched from blood (not recorded which). The origin of the receptors is a woman aged 25 to 39 with acute COVID-19. The CDR3 runs from the conserved cysteine through the conserved F or W. D genes are given only for firm matches.

d_call	v_call	j_call	cdr3_aa
TRBD1	TRBV3-1/TRBV3-2	TRBJ2-7	CASSLAGTGRGFAEQYF
TRBD1	TRBV19	TRBJ1-1	CASRDPPGTGEDTEAFF
TRBD2	TRBV7-9	TRBJ2-1	CASSSAVSSGVYNEQFF
TRBD2	TRBV30	TRBJ2-2	CAWMRGLAGTGELFF
TRBD1	TRBV2	TRBJ1-2	CASSNGQGSNYGYTF
.	TRBV18	TRBJ1-4	CASSPGRNEKLFF
.	TRBV10-3	TRBJ1-2	CAISEPGGYTF
.	TRBV4-1	TRBJ2-7	CASSRGQSGDSTYEQYF
.	TRBV2	TRBJ1-5	CASSAQAGENQPQHF
TRBD2	TRBV24-1	TRBJ2-3	CATSDFGTSADTQYF
.	TRBV4-3	TRBJ1-4	CASSQNGQEKLFF
.	TRBV30	TRBJ1-3	CAYRDSGNTIYF
TRBD1	TRBV4-1	TRBJ2-3	CASSQPDQGAPKGESDTQYF
.	TRBV24-1	TRBJ2-7	CATSDSGLGASGHEQYF
.	TRBV19	TRBJ2-7	CASSMEGRYEQYF
.	TRBV5-4	TRBJ1-1	CASSLGGHPNTEAFF
TRBD2	TRBV28	TRBJ2-7	CASSSGTSGSFKVNEQYF
TRBD1	TRBV19	TRBJ1-5	CASSIVGDRRQPQHF
.	TRBV10-3	TRBJ1-5	CAISQGDQPQHF
.	TRBV5-1	TRBJ1-1	CASSLGDTLFNTEAFF
TRBD1	TRBV28	TRBJ2-7	CASRRTGTGASEQYF
.	TRBV4-1	TRBJ1-1	CASSPDRAGLYTEAFF
.	TRBV30	TRBJ1-3	CACYRAGSYGNTIYF
.	TRBV6-2/TRBV6-3	TRBJ1-2	CASSYILPRDGYTF
TRBD1	TRBV6-1	TRBJ2-3	CASSARQGAITDTQYF
TRBD2	TRBV11-2	TRBJ2-1	CASSLEGRLAGDNEQFF
TRBD1	TRBV18	TRBJ2-1	CASSTGTGGLDEQFF
.	TRBV9	TRBJ2-7	CASSPGGGAGIYEQYF
.	TRBV7-9	TRBJ1-2	CASSLAVSYGYTF
TRBD1	TRBV7-9	TRBJ1-5	CASSSGQGYQPQHF
.	TRBV15	TRBJ2-3	CATSRDEELQYF
TRBD1	TRBV28	TRBJ1-5	CASSFRMRRQGGQPQHF
.	TRBV29-1	TRBJ2-5	CSHGPDRGETQYF
.	TRBV4-3	TRBJ1-4	CASSQVTGYATNEKLFF
.	TRBV5-1	TRBJ2-6	CASSSTVSGANVLTF